These 13 T cell receptor beta chains were all obtained from the same sample, sequenced in a study of blood T cell repertoires in COVID-19. The protocol was immunoSEQ multiplex PCR, while the TCRdb copy is restricted to in-frame clones and leaves out a portion. The repertoire holds a few hundred thousand clones, with approximately 80% as singletons. The specimen was peripheral blood. The receptors come from a human donor in a cohort sampled during active COVID-19.

This clone was counted between two and nine times. Other DNA sequences of this sample code for an identical CDR3. This chain links TRBV29-1 with TRBJ1-1; D unclear. The CDR3 sequence is 10 residues long. The V gene's germline CDR1 is SQVTM and CDR2 ANQGSEA. Trimming took off 6 bases at V and 3 bases at J, with 5 bases between the two ends. In DNA form, the CDR3 reads TGCAGCGTCCTTGACACTGAAGCTTTCTTT. Encoded protein: CSVLDTEAFF.

The rearrangement uses TRBV7-8 and TRBJ2-3; a possible D gene is TRBD2 (6 bases). The CDR3 is 14 residues long. CDR1 is SGHVS and CDR2 is FQNEAQ in the germline V gene. Trimming took off 5 bases at V and 4 bases at J, with 13 bases between the two ends. DNA for the CDR3: TGTGCCAGCAGCCTGACTAGATTTTCAGATACGCAGTATTTT. Translating gives CASSLTRFSDTQYF.

V gene TRBV4-1 combines with J gene TRBJ1-4; D ambiguous. Trimming pared 2 bases from V and 7 bases from J, leaving 8 bases between. Germline V gene data show CDR1 as MGHRA and CDR2 as YSYEKL. The CDR3 has 13 residues. CDR3 nucleotide sequence: TGCGCCAGCAGCCAAATGAGGAGTGAAAAACTGTTTTTT. This codes for CASSQMRSEKLFF.

This clone was recorded a few times. The chain joins TRBV6-5 to TRBJ2-7, with unresolved D. Germline V CDR1 and CDR2: MNHEY, SVGAGI. Between the trimmed V and J ends, which lost 5 bases and 3 bases, there was a span of 5 bases. The CDR3 covers 11 residues. CDR3 loop: CASSRDYEQYF. The CDR3 coding sequence is TGTGCCAGCAGTAGAGACTACGAGCAGTACTTC.

V usage is TRBV6-5 and J usage is TRBJ2-3; 13 positions match TRBD2. The V and J ends lost 6 bases and 2 bases, in that order; junction bases with no gene match: 2. Germline V CDR1 and CDR2: MNHEY, SVGAGI. The CDR3 is made up of 15 amino acids. The CDR3 DNA is TGTGCCAGCAGGGGACTAGCGGGATTCACAGATACGCAGTATTTT. It is translated as CASRGLAGFTDTQYF.

This chain uses TRBV6-6 with TRBJ1-1, with D possibly TRBD1 on 6 matching bases. Germline loops: CDR1 MNHNY, CDR2 SVGAGI (reference sequence). This CDR3 has 15 residues. V was clipped by 5 bases and J by 1 base, with 14 bases between them. In nucleotides, the CDR3 is TGTGCCAGCAGTCGGGGGCAGATTACGAACACTGAAGCTTTCTTT. Protein: CASSRGQITNTEAFF.

This chain uses TRBV2 with TRBJ1-1, with D perhaps TRBD1 (5 bases). The CDR3 runs to 12 residues. Germline V CDR1 and CDR2: SNHLY, FYNNEI. The ends were cut back, 7 bases at V and 2 bases at J, with 8 bases in the middle. In nucleotides, the CDR3 is TGTGCCAGCATGGACACAAACACTGAAGCTTTCTTT. This sequence encodes CASMDTNTEAFF.

The V gene is TRBV15, the J gene TRBJ2-7; D is unresolved. Deletions cut 5 bases from V and 3 bases from J, with 8 bases between. The CDR3 covers 12 residues. Germline values: CDR1 LNHNV, CDR2 YYDKDF (reference sequence). The CDR3 spells CATSPTYYEQYF. The CDR3 coding sequence is TGTGCCACCAGCCCTACCTACTACGAGCAGTACTTC.

This clone came up many times. The chain has TRBV4-2 and TRBJ2-1; 9 bases map to TRBD1. The junction had 18 bases not matched to a gene; V was cut back by 3 bases and J by 0 bases. Germline V gives CDR1 LGHNA, CDR2 YNFKEQ. There are 21 residues in the CDR3. CDR3 loop: CASSHRDRVLRTGGSYNEQFF. CDR3 nucleotides: TGTGCCAGCAGCCACCGGGACAGGGTGTTAAGAACGGGAGGCTCCTACAATGAGCAGTTCTTC.

The chain joins TRBV19 to TRBJ2-4; TRBD1 might be the D (5 bases). Germline V gene sequence: CDR1 LNHDA, CDR2 SQIVND (reference sequence). CDR3 length: 16 residues. Trimming took 0 bases from V and 0 from J, leaving 9 bases between them. The CDR3 sequence: CASSIDDSLAKNIQYF. The CDR3 DNA reads TGTGCCAGTAGTATAGACGACAGCCTAGCCAAAAACATTCAGTACTTC.

The chain joins TRBV5-1 to TRBJ2-3; 7 positions agree with TRBD2. CDR1 is SGHRS and CDR2 is YFSETQ in the germline V gene. V lost 0 bases to trimming and J lost 2 bases; unmatched junction nucleotides: 3. The CDR3 contains 15 residues. In DNA, the CDR3 is TGCGCCAGCAGCTTGGGGGGACTAAACACAGATACGCAGTATTTT. Translating it yields CASSLGGLNTDTQYF. Full variable domain (rest looked up from reference TRBV5-1 and TRBJ2-3): KAGVTQTPRYLIKTRGQQVTLSCSPISGHRSVSWYQQTPGQGLQFLFEYFSETQRNKGNFPGRFSGRQFSNSRSEMNVSTLELGDSALYLCASSLGGLNTDTQYFGPGTRLTVL.

This rearrangement joins TRBV5-1 to TRBJ2-2; TRBD2 agrees at 10 bases. The germline CDR1 and CDR2 sequences are SGHRS and YFSETQ. The CDR3 sequence is 16 residues long. V gave up 1 base and J gave up 3 bases; unmatched junction bases: 3. CDR3 loop: CASSLQLAGHTGELFF. The CDR3 region has the DNA TGCGCCAGCAGCTTGCAACTAGCGGGGCACACCGGGGAGCTGTTTTTT.

The gene calls are TRBV6-5 and TRBJ2-1, with 9 bases aligning to TRBD2. V was pared by 6 bases and J by 7 bases, with 10 bases of the junction left unmatched. Per the germline V gene, CDR1 is MNHEY and CDR2 is SVGAGI. The CDR3 is 15 amino acids. The CDR3 spells CASRPGTSRRNEQFF. The CDR3 DNA reads as TGTGCCAGCAGGCCCGGGACTAGCAGGAGAAATGAGCAGTTCTTC.